The next 23 T cell receptor beta chains were all read from a single sample in a study of T cell clonality in common variable immunodeficiency. Libraries were prepared by immunoSEQ multiplex PCR; TCRdb keeps only in-frame clonotypes and omits some of them. There are around 45,000 clones in the sample, none observed a single time. Sequencing was done on a sample of peripheral blood mononuclear cells. These receptors were collected from a person aged 18 to 75 in good health.

This clone was seen at least ten times. The CDR3 is cut off 3 residues early in the read; its end comes from the germline J gene. This chain joins TRBV20-1 and TRBJ2-7, with a tentative D call TRBD1 (5 bases). Trimming removed 5 bases at V and 4 bases at J, with 15 bases between. Germline CDR1 reads DFQATT; CDR2 reads SNEGSKA (reference sequence). CDR3 length: 13 residues. The part of the CDR3 DNA that was read is TGCAGTGCTGAGTTGGCAGGGTATTACGAG. Its protein product is CSAELAGYYE. The whole CDR3 protein is CSAELAGYYEQYF.

This clone was found many times. The read halts 3 residues ahead of the CDR3 end, with the missing end drawn from the germline J gene. The rearrangement links TRBV2 to TRBJ2-7; TRBD1 might be the D (6 bases). The ends were cut back, 4 bases at V and 2 bases at J, with 12 bases in the middle. This CDR3 contains 14 residues. CDR1 is SNHLY, CDR2 FYNNEI, per germline. This CDR3 is CASSGQEAAYEQYF. The sequenced part of the CDR3 DNA is TGTGCCAGCAGTGGACAGGAAGCCGCCTACGAG.

This clone has ten or more counts. The CDR3 spells CASNEGRSLTGELFF. The CDR3 bases that were read are TGTGCCAGCAATGAGGGCCGCTCACTCACCGGGGAG. The chain carries TRBV13 and TRBJ2-2; the D gene is possibly TRBD2 (5 bases). From the germline J gene comes the end of the CDR3, since the read stops 3 residues before it. Germline V gene lookup returns CDR1 PRHDT and CDR2 FYEKMQ (reference sequence). CDR3 length: 15 residues. V was trimmed by 7 bases and J by 4 bases, leaving 16 bases between them.

This clone was counted ten times or more. The sequenced CDR3 bases are TGTGCCTGGAGTGGGGGACAGGGGGACTCTGGAAACACC. Its translation: CAWSGGQGDSGNT. The full CDR3 protein is CAWSGGQGDSGNTIYF. The chain recombines TRBV30 with TRBJ1-3; 11 nucleotides line up with TRBD1. The read is 3 residues too short to cover the CDR3 end, so that end is filled in from the germline J gene. The V segment lost 1 base and the J segment 0 bases; nucleotides outside the gene matches: 2. Germline V gene sequence: CDR1 GTSNPN, CDR2 SVGIG (reference sequence). CDR3 length: 16 amino acids.

This clone appeared many times. From the germline J gene comes the end of the CDR3, since the read stops 3 residues before it. This chain joins TRBV6-1 and TRBJ2-7, with TRBD2 matching 10 bases. The CDR3 is 15 residues long. The V gene end was trimmed by 2 bases and the J gene end by 2 bases; junction bases not matched to a gene: 3. Germline V gene sequence: CDR1 MNHNS, CDR2 SASEGT. CDR3 sequence reads: CASSETSGEPYEQYF. Partial CDR3 DNA: TGTGCCAGCAGTGAAACTAGCGGGGAACCCTACGAG.

The table lists this clone with many counts. With the read ending 3 residues before the CDR3 end, the germline J gene is used to fill in that end. V and J are TRBV29-1 and TRBJ1-2; 8 nucleotides agree with TRBD1. The CDR3 has 14 residues. V lost 0 bases to trimming and J lost 6 bases; unmatched junction nucleotides: 6. Per germline, CDR1 SQVTM and CDR2 ANQGSEA. CDR3 sequence reads: CSVEDPGQAHGYTF. Incomplete CDR3 DNA: TGCAGCGTTGAAGATCCGGGACAGGCCCATGGC.

In its sample, this clone was seen many times. The junction departs from germline at one end; a sequencing error may be responsible. The CDR3 end is not reached by the read, which stops 3 residues before it; the germline J gene fills it in. This chain joins TRBV20-1 and TRBJ2-5; 7 bases match TRBD2. This CDR3 has 15 amino acids. From germline, CDR1 is DFQATT and CDR2 SNEGSKA (reference sequence). The covered CDR3 bases are TGCGGTGCTAGAGATGCGACTAGCCCAACGGAGACC. Its translation: CGARDATSPTET. In full, the CDR3 reads CGARDATSPTETQYF.

This clone was seen at least ten times. The read falls 3 residues short of the CDR3 end, and the missing part is taken from the germline J gene. The chain is built from TRBV14 and TRBJ2-3; D might be TRBD2 (5 bases). V was shortened by 6 bases and J by 1 base, with 8 bases between the two germline ends. Germline CDR1 and CDR2: SGHDN and FVKESK. CDR3 length: 13 amino acids. The part of the CDR3 DNA that was read is TGTGCCAGCAGATGGACTGGCACAGATACG. Translated, it gives CASRWTGTDT. The entire CDR3 is CASRWTGTDTQYF.

This clone was seen ten or more times. The read is 3 residues too short to cover the CDR3 end, so that end is filled in from the germline J gene. V and J are TRBV20-1 and TRBJ2-4; D call uncertain. Trimming cost V 3 bases and J 0 bases, with 9 bases left between them. The CDR3 extends over 14 amino acids. Germline CDR1 DFQATT, CDR2 SNEGSKA (reference sequence). The DNA read from the CDR3 is TGCAGTGCTAGTAAGGGTCTAGCCAAAAACATT. Translation gives CSASKGLAKNI. The entire CDR3 sequence reads CSASKGLAKNIQYF.

A few counts support this clone. With the read ending 3 residues before the CDR3 end, the germline J gene is used to fill in that end. The chain joins TRBV18 to TRBJ1-2, with D maybe TRBD1 (5 bases). CDR3 size: 13 residues. Germline CDR1 reads KGHSH; CDR2 reads LQKENI. The CDR3 sequence is CASSQLKDNDYTF. Partial CDR3 DNA: TGTGCCAGCTCCCAGCTGAAGGACAATGAC.

This clone was picked up many times. Sequencing ends 3 residues short of the CDR3 end; the germline J gene provides the rest. This sequence joins TRBV6-4 and TRBJ2-4; no clear D gene. This CDR3 is 11 amino acids long. The germline V and J ends were trimmed by 7 bases and 6 bases, with 7 bases remaining between them. Germline loops: CDR1 MRHNA, CDR2 SNTAGT. The CDR3 protein is CASTGGNIQYF. The sequenced part of the CDR3 DNA is TGTGCCAGCACCGGCGGAAACATT.

This clone was counted many times. The CDR3 end is not reached by the read, which stops 3 residues before it; the germline J gene fills it in. J is TRBJ2-1 and V is TRBV19, with 10 bases identical to TRBD1. CDR3 length: 14 amino acids. The trim removed 3 bases at V and 9 bases at J, leaving 5 bases unmatched. Germline CDR1 is LNHDA and CDR2 is SQIVND (reference sequence). The DNA read from the CDR3 is TGTGCCAGTAGTATCCGGACAGGGGGAGGTGAG. Encoded protein: CASSIRTGGGE. The whole CDR3 sequence reads CASSIRTGGGEQFF.

In its sample, this clone was seen many times. The read halts 3 residues ahead of the CDR3 end, with the missing end drawn from the germline J gene. The chain uses TRBV20-1 and TRBJ2-2; TRBD2 aligns across 12 bases. Trimming removed 1 base from V and 4 bases from J; junction bases left unmatched: 4. The CDR3 spans 16 residues. Germline CDR1 and CDR2: DFQATT and SNEGSKA (reference sequence). CDR3 DNA, as far as it was read: TGCAGTGCTAGAGGACTAGCGGGGGAATTCACCGGGGAG. Translated, it gives CSARGLAGEFTGE. The whole CDR3 protein is CSARGLAGEFTGELFF.

The sample holds many counts of this clone. The read comes to an end 3 residues before the CDR3 does, leaving the germline J gene to fill in the end. This rearrangement joins TRBV7-2 to TRBJ1-2; 7 nucleotides line up with TRBD1. The V gene end was trimmed by 5 bases and the J gene end by 2 bases; junction bases not matched to a gene: 5. The germline gives CDR1 SGHTA, CDR2 FQGNSA. The CDR3 is 14 residues long. CDR3 DNA (partial): TGTGCCAGCAGCCTACGACAGGGAAACTATGGC. It translates to CASSLRQGNYG. The whole CDR3 protein reads CASSLRQGNYGYTF.

This clone has at least ten counts. The sequenced CDR3 bases are TGCGCCAGCAGGGTAGAAGTGTTAGCTCACACAGATACG. Encoded protein: CASRVEVLAHTDT. The full CDR3 is CASRVEVLAHTDTQYF. V and J are TRBV4-1 and TRBJ2-3; no clear D. The CDR3 end falls 3 residues outside the read, so it is completed with the germline J gene. The ends were cut back, 6 bases at V and 2 bases at J, with 18 bases in the middle. CDR3 length: 16 residues. Per the germline V gene, CDR1 is MGHRA and CDR2 is YSYEKL.

The table lists this clone with many counts. The CDR3 is cut off 3 residues early in the read; its end comes from the germline J gene. The rearrangement uses TRBV30 and TRBJ1-1, with TRBD1 identical over 8 bases. V dropped 1 base and J dropped 3; count of bases not matched to a gene: 1. Germline CDR1 GTSNPN, CDR2 SVGIG (reference sequence). There are 13 residues in the CDR3. The CDR3 DNA, read in part, is TGTGCCTGGAGTGACAGGGGGTACACTGAA. Translated: CAWSDRGYTE. The complete CDR3 protein is CAWSDRGYTEAFF.

In this sample, this clone turned up a few times. The observed sequence ends 3 residues before the CDR3 terminus, with the missing tail filled in from the germline J gene. The chain couples TRBV2 to TRBJ2-2; possible D gene TRBD1, 6 bases. Per the germline V gene, CDR1 is SNHLY and CDR2 is FYNNEI. The CDR3 extends over 15 amino acids. The DNA read from the CDR3 is TGTGCCAGCAGAGACTACAGGGCAACTAATGAAAAG. This translates into CASRDYRATNEK. The CDR3 as a whole reads CASRDYRATNEKLFF. The full variable domain, with the rest looked up from reference TRBV2 and TRBJ2-2, is EPEVTQTPSHQVTQMGQEVILRCVPISNHLYFYWYRQILGQKVEFLVSFYNNEISEKSEIFDDQFSVERPDGSNFTLKIRSTKLEDSAMYFCASRDYRATNEKLFFGEGSRLTVL.

This clone was recorded many times. The read comes to an end 3 residues before the CDR3 does, leaving the germline J gene to fill in the end. This sequence joins TRBV5-5 and TRBJ1-6; D possibly corresponds to TRBD1 (5 bases). Germline V gene data show CDR1 as SGHKS and CDR2 as YYEKEE (reference sequence). The V end was cut by 7 bases, the J end by 1 base, with 12 bases between. The CDR3 is 15 amino acids. Here the CDR3 reads CASSPGGSYNSPLHF. The DNA read from the CDR3 is TGTGCCAGCTCTCCCGGGGGTTCCTATAATTCACCC.

This clone has ten or more counts. The read comes to an end 3 residues before the CDR3 does, leaving the germline J gene to fill in the end. V gene TRBV19 combines with J gene TRBJ1-1; 7 bases are a match to TRBD1. Unmatched junction bases numbered 7, after V lost 6 bases and J lost 3 bases. The CDR3 consists of 14 residues. The V gene's germline CDR1 is LNHDA and CDR2 SQIVND (reference sequence). CDR3 DNA, as far as it was read: TGTGCCAGTAGCCCGACAGGGTCGGACACTGAA. Translated: CASSPTGSDTE. The whole CDR3 sequence reads CASSPTGSDTEAFF.

Ten or more counts support this clone. The CDR3 end lies 3 residues beyond the end of the read and is filled in from the germline J gene. This rearrangement joins TRBV7-3 to TRBJ2-7, with D possibly TRBD2 on 7 matching bases. The CDR3 totals 15 residues. With 5 bases removed from V and 6 bases from J, the gap between germline ends came to 20 bases. Germline V gene lookup returns CDR1 SGHTA and CDR2 FQGTGA. The CDR3 DNA, read in part, is TGTGCCAGCAGCCCAAGGGGGGGGCCGCTTGCCGAG. It specifies CASSPRGGPLAE. The whole CDR3 protein reads CASSPRGGPLAEQYF. The full variable domain, completed using reference TRBV7-3 and TRBJ2-7, is GAGVSQTPSNKVTEKGKYVELRCDPISGHTALYWYRQSLGQGPEFLIYFQGTGAADDSGLPNDRFFAVRPEGSVSTLKIQRTERGDSAVYLCASSPRGGPLAEQYFGPGTRLTVT.

This clone has ten or more counts. The read terminates 3 residues before the CDR3 end, so the remaining end is supplied by the germline J gene. The chain recombines TRBV19 with TRBJ2-6, with D maybe TRBD1 (6 bases). The CDR3 extends over 15 amino acids. CDR1 LNHDA and CDR2 SQIVND come from the germline V gene (reference sequence). V was shortened by 8 bases and J by 0 bases, with 11 bases between the two germline ends. The CDR3 loop reads CASGTGFSGANVLTF. The part of the CDR3 DNA that was read is TGTGCCAGTGGCACAGGGTTCTCTGGGGCCAACGTC.

This clone occurred many times. Read data end 3 residues before the CDR3 end; the end is taken from the germline J gene. The chain recombines TRBV12-5 with TRBJ2-2; no definite D call. The CDR3 has 15 residues. CDR1 and CDR2 (germline): LGHNT, FRNRAP. V was pared by 1 base and J by 6 bases, with 12 bases between. CDR3 bases read: TGTGCTAGTGGTTTGGACGCGCTTGGGCCCGGGGAG. It codes for CASGLDALGPGE. The full CDR3 sequence reads CASGLDALGPGELFF.

This clone has ten or more counts. The CDR3 end is not reached by the read, which stops 3 residues before it; the germline J gene fills it in. The V gene is TRBV12-3 or TRBV12-4, the J gene TRBJ1-1; no clear D gene. The V and J ends lost 1 base and 3 bases respectively, with 15 bases between them. This CDR3 has 16 residues. CDR3 sequence: CASSLGTLGLYTEAFF. The sequenced part of the CDR3 DNA is TGTGCCAGCAGTTTAGGAACCCTCGGTCTTTACACTGAA.